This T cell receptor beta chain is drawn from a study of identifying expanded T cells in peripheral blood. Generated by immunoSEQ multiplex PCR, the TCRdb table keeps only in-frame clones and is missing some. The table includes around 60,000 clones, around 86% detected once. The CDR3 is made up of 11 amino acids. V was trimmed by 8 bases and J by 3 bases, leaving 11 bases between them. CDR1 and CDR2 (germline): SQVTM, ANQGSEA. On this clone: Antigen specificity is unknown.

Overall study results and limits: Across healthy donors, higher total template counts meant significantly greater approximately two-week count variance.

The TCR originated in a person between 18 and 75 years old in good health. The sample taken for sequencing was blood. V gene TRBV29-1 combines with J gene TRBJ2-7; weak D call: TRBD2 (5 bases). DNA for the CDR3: TGCAGCCCCGGGGTCTTCTACGAGCAGTACTTC. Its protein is CSPGVFYEQYF.